This T cell receptor beta chain derives from a study of T cell changes during pregnancy in multiple sclerosis. Germline CDR1 reads LNHDA; CDR2 reads SQIVND (reference sequence). The V gene end was trimmed by 5 bases and the J gene end by 2 bases; junction bases not matched to a gene: 8. CDR3 length: 15 residues. Only in-frame clones appear in the TCRdb table, and some are missing; sequencing was by immunoSEQ multiplex PCR. The data hold approximately 41,000 clones, with around 90% observed a single time. The origin of this receptor is a female donor with multiple sclerosis, enrolled in a pregnancy study. The rearrangement links TRBV19 to TRBJ2-5, with 7 bases identical to TRBD1. The sequenced sample was CD4+ T cells from peripheral blood mononuclear cells, obtained in the first trimester of pregnancy. The CDR3 nucleotides are TGTGCCAGTAGTCCAGGGACAGCCACGCAAGAGACCCAGTACTTC. This sequence encodes CASSPGTATQETQYF. Full variable domain (rest looked up from reference TRBV19 and TRBJ2-5): DGGITQSPKYLFRKEGQNVTLSCEQNLNHDAMYWYRQDPGQGLRLIYYSQIVNDFQKGDIAEGYSVSREKKESFPLTVTSAQKNPTAFYLCASSPGTATQETQYFGPGTRLLVL.